These 18 T cell receptor beta chains share one sample of origin, sequenced in a study of cytomegalovirus exposure and HLA in healthy donors. TCRdb keeps only in-frame clones here, not all; method: immunoSEQ multiplex PCR. The profile shows some 100,000 clones, 80% to 90% of them singletons. Sequencing was done on a sample of PBMCs. These receptors were collected from a man aged 18 to 35 in good health and CMV-seropositive.

V and J are TRBV5-6 and TRBJ1-1; D is undetermined. The CDR3 has 13 residues. Germline V CDR1 and CDR2: SGHDT, YYEEEE. V lost 0 bases, J lost 1 base, and 4 bases lay in between. The CDR3 coding sequence is TGTGCCAGCAGCTTGGCGTCGAACACTGAAGCTTTCTTT. It encodes CASSLASNTEAFF.

This chain links TRBV4-3 with TRBJ2-4, with D maybe TRBD1 (7 bases). The germline V gene has CDR1 LGHNA and CDR2 YSLEER. The CDR3 is 13 amino acids. The ends were cut back, 0 bases at V and 8 bases at J, with 8 bases in the middle. The DNA for the CDR3 is TGCGCCAGCAGCCAAGACAGGGGGGACATTCAGTACTTC. It encodes CASSQDRGDIQYF.

CDR3 nucleotide sequence: TGTGCCAGCAGCGTACCAGGGCCAGAGAACACTGAAGCTTTCTTT. This codes for CASSVPGPENTEAFF. The chain uses TRBV7-2 and TRBJ1-1; tentatively, D is TRBD1 (5 bases). CDR3 size: 15 residues. From germline, CDR1 is SGHTA and CDR2 FQGNSA. V gave up 5 bases and J gave up 1 base, with 14 bases separating them.

The rearrangement uses TRBV7-2 and TRBJ1-2; D may be TRBD1 (5 bases). V dropped 3 bases and J dropped 4 bases, with 18 bases sitting between them. The CDR3 loop spans 16 amino acids. The germline V gene encodes CDR1 SGHTA and CDR2 FQGNSA. The CDR3 spells CASSLRWGRSTYGYTF. Here the CDR3 DNA reads TGTGCCAGCAGCTTGAGGTGGGGGAGGAGTACCTATGGCTACACCTTC.

The CDR3 DNA is TGTGCCAGTAGTTGGACAGGGGCCCCCCTCCACTTT. Amino acids: CASSWTGAPLHF. The J gene is TRBJ1-6, the V gene TRBV19; TRBD1 aligns across 9 bases. Germline trimming cut 5 bases from V and 13 bases from J; bases unmatched to any gene: 3. This CDR3 has 12 residues. CDR1 LNHDA and CDR2 SQIVND come from the germline V gene (reference sequence). The entire variable domain, with the rest obtained from reference TRBV19 and TRBJ1-6, is as follows: DGGITQSPKYLFRKEGQNVTLSCEQNLNHDAMYWYRQDPGQGLRLIYYSQIVNDFQKGDIAEGYSVSREKKESFPLTVTSAQKNPTAFYLCASSWTGAPLHFGNGTRLTVT.

CDR3 bases: TGTGCCAGCAGTCCGCAGGGCCCAACTAGCGGGGTCTGGGAGACCCAGTACTTC. Amino acid sequence: CASSPQGPTSGVWETQYF. This rearrangement joins TRBV28 to TRBJ2-5; 10 bases are shared with TRBD2. Germline V CDR1 and CDR2: MDHEN, SYDVKM. This CDR3 has 18 residues. J gave up 5 bases and V 5 bases, and 17 bases lay outside the gene matches.

This sequence joins TRBV19 and TRBJ1-1; TRBD1 is a possible D gene (5 bases). From germline, CDR1 is LNHDA and CDR2 SQIVND (reference sequence). The length of the CDR3 is 13 residues. V lost 2 bases and J lost 8, with 12 bases in between. The CDR3: CASSIPWQGEAFF. The DNA for the CDR3 is TGTGCCAGTAGTATACCCTGGCAGGGCGAAGCTTTCTTT.

V usage is TRBV18 and J usage is TRBJ2-7; 7 bases map to TRBD2. The CDR3 contains 14 residues. The germline V gene has CDR1 KGHSH and CDR2 LQKENI. Germline trimming cut 5 bases from V and 4 bases from J; bases unmatched to any gene: 8. The CDR3 reads CASSAAGVAYEQYF. CDR3 nucleotide sequence: TGTGCCAGCTCAGCCGCGGGGGTCGCGTACGAGCAGTACTTC.

The chain couples TRBV4-1 to TRBJ2-1, with 10 bases that match TRBD2. There are 16 residues in the CDR3. CDR1 is MGHRA, CDR2 YSYEKL, per germline. Trimming cost V 4 bases and J 5 bases; bases outside gene matches: 8. The CDR3 here is CASSPTLAGGHNEQFF. In DNA form, the CDR3 reads TGCGCCAGCAGCCCGACCTTAGCGGGGGGACACAATGAGCAGTTCTTC.

The chain combines TRBV7-8 with TRBJ1-3, with a tentative D call TRBD1 (5 bases). Germline lookup yields CDR1 SGHVS and CDR2 FQNEAQ. Trimming took off 9 bases at V and 7 bases at J, with 16 bases between the two ends. The CDR3 is 13 amino acids. The CDR3 DNA reads as TGTGCCAGTCGTCCCCGGGGGGAGAACACCATATATTTT. Encoded protein: CASRPRGENTIYF. The full variable domain, completed using reference TRBV7-8 and TRBJ1-3, is GAGVSQSPRYKVAKRGQDVALRCDPISGHVSLFWYQQALGQGPEFLTYFQNEAQLDKSGLPSDRFFAERPEGSVSTLKIQRTQQEDSAVYLCASRPRGENTIYFGEGSWLTVV.

V is TRBV25-1 and J is TRBJ2-7; D unclear. The CDR3 has 10 amino acids. CDR1 and CDR2 (germline): MGHDK, SYGVNS. Trimming shortened V by 11 bases and J by 6 bases, and 11 bases separated the two germline ends. The CDR3 region is CASGSAEQYF. The CDR3 bases are TGTGCCTCCGGGTCCGCCGAGCAGTACTTC.

The gene calls are TRBV7-9 and TRBJ1-4, with TRBD1 matching 7 bases. The CDR3 runs 13 residues. Per the germline V gene, CDR1 is SEHNR and CDR2 is FQNEAQ (reference sequence). V lost 5 bases, J lost 8 bases, and 5 bases stayed unmatched. CDR3: CASSRQGWEKLFF. CDR3 sequence (DNA): TGTGCCAGCAGCCGACAGGGTTGGGAAAAACTGTTTTTT.

This clone came up a few times. The DNA for the CDR3 is TGTGCCAGCAGCCCCGACAGGGTCAATGAGCAGTTCTTC. Its protein product is CASSPDRVNEQFF. The chain joins TRBV7-9 to TRBJ2-1, with TRBD1 matching over 7 bases. Germline CDR1 is SEHNR and CDR2 is FQNEAQ (reference sequence). V lost 5 bases and J lost 6; bases outside the gene matches: 4. The length of the CDR3 is 13 residues. Full variable domain (missing parts from reference TRBV7-9 and TRBJ2-1): DTGVSQNPRHKITKRGQNVTFRCDPISEHNRLYWYRQTLGQGPEFLTYFQNEAQLEKSRLLSDRFSAERPKGSFSTLEIQRTEQGDSAMYLCASSPDRVNEQFFGPGTRLTVL.

The chain recombines TRBV5-1 with TRBJ1-4, with 7 bases matching TRBD1. The V and J ends lost 2 bases and 4 bases, in that order; junction bases with no gene match: 5. The CDR3 covers 15 residues. Germline V gene data show CDR1 as SGHRS and CDR2 as YFSETQ. The CDR3 reads CASSLAGTVNEKLFF. CDR3 nucleotide sequence: TGCGCCAGCAGCTTAGCCGGGACAGTTAATGAAAAACTGTTTTTT.

This chain links TRBV6-4 with TRBJ2-7; tentative D call: TRBD2 (6 bases). Trimming pared 2 bases from V and 0 bases from J, leaving 11 bases between. This CDR3 spans 15 amino acids. The germline V gene encodes CDR1 MRHNA and CDR2 SNTAGT. CDR3 in amino acids: CASSDGAGSSYEQYF. DNA of the CDR3: TGTGCCAGCAGTGACGGGGCGGGAAGCTCCTACGAGCAGTACTTC.

This clone was counted only a few times. The chain links TRBV7-2 to TRBJ1-6, with TRBD1 matching 8 bases. Germline CDR1 and CDR2: SGHTA and FQGNSA. The CDR3 has 13 amino acids. Germline trimming cut 6 bases from V and 9 bases from J; bases unmatched to any gene: 4. CDR3 nucleotide sequence: TGTGCCAGCAGTGGGCAGGGGGCTTCACCCCTCCACTTT. Translated: CASSGQGASPLHF. Full variable domain (remainder filled in from reference TRBV7-2 and TRBJ1-6): GAGVSQSPSNKVTEKGKDVELRCDPISGHTALYWYRQSLGQGLEFLIYFQGNSAPDKSGLPSDRFSAERTGGSVSTLTIQRTQQEDSAVYLCASSGQGASPLHFGNGTRLTVT.

CDR3 nucleotides: TGTGCCAGCAGCTCGGAGCGGGGCCCGTTCATCTATGAGCAGTTCTTC. It codes for CASSSERGPFIYEQFF. The genes are TRBV7-9 and TRBJ2-1; 7 nucleotides match TRBD2. The CDR3 runs 16 residues. Per germline, CDR1 SEHNR and CDR2 FQNEAQ (reference sequence). After removal of 4 bases from V and 8 bases from J, the junction contained 14 bases not matched to a gene.

This chain links TRBV7-8 with TRBJ1-3; D gene unclear. V shed 2 bases and J shed 8 bases, with 13 bases lying between them. The CDR3 has 14 residues. Germline-derived CDR1 and CDR2 are SGHVS and FQNEAQ. CDR3 residues: CASSLRTLADTIYF. The CDR3 coding sequence is TGTGCCAGCAGCTTACGGACCCTAGCGGACACCATATATTTT.